What follows are 29 T cell receptor beta chains derived from one specimen sequenced in a study of blood T cell repertoires in COVID-19. Only in-frame clones appear in the TCRdb table, and some are missing; sequencing was by immunoSEQ multiplex PCR. The table records about 160,000 clones, 90% to 95% of them present only once. The sample was peripheral blood. These receptors were obtained from a woman aged 50 to 65 with acute or convalescent COVID-19.

V usage is TRBV6-5 and J usage is TRBJ1-6, with a tentative D call TRBD1 (5 bases). CDR1 is MNHEY, CDR2 SVGAGI, per germline. Trimming stripped 6 bases from V and 7 bases from J, with 10 bases between. This CDR3 spans 13 amino acids. The CDR3 DNA reads as TGTGCCAGCAGAGGCAGGGCAAATTCACCCCTCCACTTT. This gives the protein CASRGRANSPLHF.

The chain combines TRBV27 with TRBJ2-1; TRBD2 might be the D (6 bases). The CDR3 runs 14 residues. Trimming shortened V by 4 bases and J by 7 bases, and 14 bases separated the two germline ends. The germline gives CDR1 MNHEY, CDR2 SMNVEV (reference sequence). The CDR3 here is CASSSGLMGNEQFF. In DNA form, the CDR3 reads TGTGCCAGCAGTTCTGGACTAATGGGTAATGAGCAGTTCTTC.

The rearrangement uses TRBV2 and TRBJ2-2; 7 bases are a match to TRBD1. CDR1 SNHLY and CDR2 FYNNEI come from the germline V gene. The CDR3 contains 19 residues. V was clipped by 0 bases and J by 7 bases; unmatched bases: 17. CDR3 protein: CASSEALTDRVGTDGELFF. The CDR3 DNA reads as TGTGCCAGCAGTGAAGCCCTGACTGACAGGGTGGGTACGGACGGGGAGCTGTTTTTT. Full variable domain (remainder filled in from reference TRBV2 and TRBJ2-2): EPEVTQTPSHQVTQMGQEVILRCVPISNHLYFYWYRQILGQKVEFLVSFYNNEISEKSEIFDDQFSVERPDGSNFTLKIRSTKLEDSAMYFCASSEALTDRVGTDGELFFGEGSRLTVL.

The chain carries TRBV9 and TRBJ1-2, with TRBD1 identical over 8 bases. The CDR3 contains 13 residues. Germline values: CDR1 SGDLS, CDR2 YYNGEE. J was trimmed by 4 bases and V by 4 bases; bases with no gene match: 3. CDR3 DNA: TGTGCCAGCAGCTACACAGGGGGCTATGGCTACACCTTC. Protein: CASSYTGGYGYTF.

This chain uses TRBV5-3 with TRBJ2-3; 7 bases are a match to TRBD2. TRBV5-3 is noted as an ORF with a role that remains uncertain. The CDR3 covers 16 residues. V lost 3 bases to trimming and J lost 2 bases; unmatched junction nucleotides: 9. The CDR3 sequence: CARSYSRLAITDTQYF. As DNA, the CDR3 is TGTGCCAGAAGCTATAGTAGACTAGCTATCACAGATACGCAGTATTTT.

The table lists this clone with a count of one. The chain links TRBV6-5 to TRBJ1-5, with D possibly matching TRBD1 (5 bases). Germline CDR1 MNHEY, CDR2 SVGAGI. The ends were cut back, 6 bases at V and 6 bases at J, with 12 bases in the middle. This CDR3 contains 13 residues. Here the CDR3 DNA reads TGTGCCAGCAGCAGGACACTGTCTCAGCCCCAGCATTTT. Its translation is CASSRTLSQPQHF.

The gene calls are TRBV27 and TRBJ2-1, with TRBD2 identical over 10 bases. Germline assignment: CDR1 MNHEY and CDR2 SMNVEV (reference sequence). This CDR3 region has 20 residues. V trimming: 5 bases; J trimming: 0 bases; junction bases outside the gene matches: 16. The CDR3 coding sequence is TGTGCCAGCAGTGGACACCGAGCGGGAGGGCCTTGGAGCTCCTACAATGAGCAGTTCTTC. It encodes CASSGHRAGGPWSSYNEQFF.

CDR3: CASSLNGGALRQPQHF. The CDR3 bases are TGTGCCAGCAGCCTAAATGGGGGGGCGCTTCGGCAGCCCCAGCATTTT. This chain connects TRBV7-2 to TRBJ1-5; maybe TRBD1 (6 bases). Trimming shortened V by 5 bases and J by 7 bases, and 21 bases separated the two germline ends. From germline, CDR1 is SGHTA and CDR2 FQGNSA. This CDR3 comprises 16 residues.

The table lists this clone with a count of one. The chain couples TRBV5-5 to TRBJ1-4, with D perhaps matching TRBD1 (5 bases). Germline assignment: CDR1 SGHKS and CDR2 YYEKEE (reference sequence). V shed 3 bases and J shed 3 bases, with 9 bases lying between them. The CDR3 is 14 residues long. The CDR3 sequence: CASSWGDANEKLFF. CDR3 nucleotide sequence: TGTGCCAGCAGCTGGGGGGATGCTAATGAAAAACTGTTTTTT.

The chain couples TRBV6-1 to TRBJ1-5; D ambiguous. The V gene's germline CDR1 is MNHNS and CDR2 SASEGT. The CDR3 consists of 16 residues. V was shortened by 2 bases and J by 9 bases, with 20 bases between the two germline ends. CDR3: CASSESLLTPEGPQHF. CDR3 nucleotide sequence: TGTGCCAGCAGTGAAAGTCTATTGACACCAGAAGGGCCCCAGCATTTT.

The chain is built from TRBV27 and TRBJ1-3; D gene uncertain. The CDR3 totals 13 residues. Germline V lookup: CDR1 MNHEY, CDR2 SMNVEV (reference sequence). Trimming took 9 bases from V and 3 from J, leaving 12 bases between them. CDR3 in amino acids: CASAVSIGNTIYF. The CDR3 bases are TGTGCCAGTGCAGTTTCGATTGGAAACACCATATATTTT.

V and J are TRBV6-6 and TRBJ1-2; D is undetermined. V was pared by 6 bases and J by 8 bases, with 19 bases between. CDR3 length: 14 residues. The V gene's germline CDR1 is MNHNY and CDR2 SVGAGI (reference sequence). The CDR3 spells CASSLGGSAQGYTF. CDR3 sequence (DNA): TGTGCCAGCAGCCTCGGAGGTTCCGCGCAAGGCTACACCTTC.

DNA of the CDR3: TGTGCCAGCAGCCCCCTTGTAGGGGGCAGCAATCAGCCCCAGCATTTT. The encoded protein is CASSPLVGGSNQPQHF. The V and J genes are TRBV7-3 and TRBJ1-5, with 7 bases fitting TRBD1. J lost 1 base, V lost 5 bases, and 8 bases had no gene match. The germline V gene has CDR1 SGHTA and CDR2 FQGTGA. CDR3 length: 16 residues.

The V gene is TRBV28, the J gene TRBJ1-1, with D possibly being TRBD1 (5 bases). The CDR3 runs 14 residues. Trimming stripped 6 bases from V and 4 bases from J, with 15 bases between. Germline values: CDR1 MDHEN, CDR2 SYDVKM. CDR3 DNA sequence: TGTGCCAGCAGCCCACGCCTGGGGGGCACTGAAGCTTTCTTT. Encoded protein: CASSPRLGGTEAFF.

CDR3 bases: TGTGCCAGCAGCTCAGACGGGACAGGGACTTTCTACACTGAAGCTTTCTTT. Encoded protein: CASSSDGTGTFYTEAFF. The chain recombines TRBV7-2 with TRBJ1-1, with TRBD1 matching 9 bases. Trimming took 4 bases from V and 3 from J; bases not matched to a gene: 12. The CDR3 covers 17 residues. The germline V gene encodes CDR1 SGHTA and CDR2 FQGNSA.

The chain is built from TRBV6-5 and TRBJ2-5; 10 nucleotides agree with TRBD2. The CDR3 loop spans 16 amino acids. V shed 2 bases and J 1 base; nucleotides not matched to a gene: 4. CDR1 is MNHEY, CDR2 SVGAGI, per germline. CDR3 in amino acids: CASSYLAGVLQETQYF. The CDR3 coding sequence is TGTGCCAGCAGTTACCTAGCGGGAGTCCTCCAAGAGACCCAGTACTTC.

The rearrangement uses TRBV2 and TRBJ1-5; 7 bases fit TRBD1. Germline values: CDR1 SNHLY, CDR2 FYNNEI. V shed 5 bases and J 6 bases; nucleotides not matched to a gene: 10. The CDR3 covers 15 residues. The CDR3 sequence: CASSRERGRGQPQHF. The CDR3 DNA reads TGTGCCAGCAGTCGAGAGAGGGGGCGAGGTCAGCCCCAGCATTTT. The full variable domain, in which reference TRBV2 and TRBJ1-5 provide the parts outside the CDR3, is EPEVTQTPSHQVTQMGQEVILRCVPISNHLYFYWYRQILGQKVEFLVSFYNNEISEKSEIFDDQFSVERPDGSNFTLKIRSTKLEDSAMYFCASSRERGRGQPQHFGDGTRLSIL.

The J gene is TRBJ1-2, the V gene TRBV6-5; unclear D gene. Trimming removed 7 bases at V and 4 bases at J, with 13 bases between. The length of the CDR3 is 13 residues. The germline CDR1 and CDR2 sequences are MNHEY and SVGAGI. The CDR3 DNA is TGTGCCAGCACAGCGGGTCTAATCTATGGCTACACCTTC. Translated, it gives CASTAGLIYGYTF.

The rearrangement links TRBV7-9 to TRBJ1-5; D is unresolved. With 5 bases removed from V and 5 bases from J, the gap between germline ends came to 13 bases. The length of the CDR3 is 14 residues. CDR1 and CDR2 (germline): SEHNR, FQNEAQ (reference sequence). The CDR3 here is CASSKGGGHQPQHF. The DNA for the CDR3 is TGTGCCAGCAGCAAGGGAGGAGGCCATCAGCCCCAGCATTTT.

This chain joins TRBV28 and TRBJ1-6; D is perhaps TRBD1 (6 bases). This CDR3 has 14 residues. Between the trimmed V and J ends, which lost 6 bases and 5 bases, there was a span of 11 bases. The germline V gene encodes CDR1 MDHEN and CDR2 SYDVKM. This chain's CDR3 is CASRIQGHNSPLHF. In DNA form, the CDR3 reads TGTGCCAGCAGAATACAGGGCCATAATTCACCCCTCCACTTT.

CDR3 region: CASSVGQGFYNEQFF. Written as DNA, the CDR3 is TGTGCCAGCAGCGTAGGGCAGGGGTTCTACAATGAGCAGTTCTTC. The gene calls are TRBV9 and TRBJ2-1; D possibly corresponds to TRBD1 (6 bases). The germline gives CDR1 SGDLS, CDR2 YYNGEE. The CDR3 totals 15 residues. V lost 0 bases and J 3 bases, leaving 10 bases between the germline ends.

The J gene is TRBJ1-2, the V gene TRBV19; D may be TRBD1 (6 bases). V gave up 3 bases and J gave up 6 bases, with 23 bases separating them. Germline CDR1 LNHDA, CDR2 SQIVND (reference sequence). The CDR3 has 17 amino acids. The CDR3 coding sequence is TGTGCCAGTAGTATTCTACCGGATGCGGACAGCTATAATGGCTACACCTTC. Amino acid sequence: CASSILPDADSYNGYTF.

The gene calls are TRBV11-2 and TRBJ1-1; the match to TRBD1 covers 7 bases. J lost 5 bases, V lost 0 bases, and 6 bases had no gene match. This CDR3 region has 15 residues. Looked up from germline, CDR1 is SGHAT and CDR2 is FQNNGV. CDR3 DNA sequence: TGTGCCAGCAGCTTAGATTGGGACAGACCTACTGAAGCTTTCTTT. Its translation: CASSLDWDRPTEAFF.

J is TRBJ1-2 and V is TRBV28; 8 bases match TRBD1. This CDR3 is 14 amino acids long. CDR1 is MDHEN, CDR2 SYDVKM, per germline. With V trimmed by 2 bases and J by 9 bases, 8 bases remained unmatched. CDR3: CASSLDPQGVSYTF. The DNA of the CDR3 is TGTGCCAGCAGTTTAGACCCACAGGGGGTAAGCTACACCTTC.

The chain uses TRBV20-1 and TRBJ1-2; 7 bases fit TRBD1. Per the germline V gene, CDR1 is DFQATT and CDR2 is SNEGSKA (reference sequence). Losses at the gene ends were 6 bases for V and 6 bases for J; bases not matched to a gene: 4. This CDR3 region has 11 residues. The CDR3 bases are TGCAGTGCACAGGGGATACATGGCTACACCTTC. It is translated as CSAQGIHGYTF.

The V call is TRBV11-2, the J call TRBJ2-3; 7 bases align to TRBD2. The V segment lost 5 bases and the J segment 0 bases; nucleotides outside the gene matches: 8. The CDR3 length is 16 residues. CDR1 is SGHAT, CDR2 FQNNGV, per germline. Here the CDR3 reads CASSPSGGSSTDTQYF. As DNA, the CDR3 is TGTGCCAGCAGCCCCTCGGGGGGATCTAGCACAGATACGCAGTATTTT.

The genes are TRBV7-3 and TRBJ2-5; weak D call: TRBD1 (5 bases). This CDR3 spans 15 amino acids. V was trimmed by 0 bases and J by 0 bases, leaving 8 bases between them. The germline CDR1 and CDR2 sequences are SGHTA and FQGTGA. CDR3 DNA: TGTGCCAGCAGCTTAACCGCGACAGACCAAGAGACCCAGTACTTC. Residues: CASSLTATDQETQYF.

The J gene is TRBJ2-1, the V gene TRBV28, with 8 nucleotides matching TRBD2. Germline loops: CDR1 MDHEN, CDR2 SYDVKM. The CDR3 is made up of 15 amino acids. With V trimmed by 3 bases and J by 3 bases, 4 bases remained unmatched. Here the CDR3 DNA reads TGTGCCAGCAGTTTTCAACGGGAGGGCTACAATGAGCAGTTCTTC. It codes for CASSFQREGYNEQFF. Combining the CDR3 with reference TRBV28 and TRBJ2-1 gives the whole variable domain DVKVTQSSRYLVKRTGEKVFLECVQDMDHENMFWYRQDPGLGLRLIYFSYDVKMKEKGDIPEGYSVSREKKERFSLILESASTNQTSMYLCASSFQREGYNEQFFGPGTRLTVL.

The chain combines TRBV9 with TRBJ1-2; no reliable D call. V dropped 1 base and J dropped 4 bases, with 14 bases sitting between them. There are 15 residues in the CDR3. Germline CDR1 SGDLS, CDR2 YYNGEE. The CDR3 nucleotides read TGTGCCAGCAGCGTACTCCCGGGAGGTAGCTATGGCTACACCTTC. Translating gives CASSVLPGGSYGYTF.